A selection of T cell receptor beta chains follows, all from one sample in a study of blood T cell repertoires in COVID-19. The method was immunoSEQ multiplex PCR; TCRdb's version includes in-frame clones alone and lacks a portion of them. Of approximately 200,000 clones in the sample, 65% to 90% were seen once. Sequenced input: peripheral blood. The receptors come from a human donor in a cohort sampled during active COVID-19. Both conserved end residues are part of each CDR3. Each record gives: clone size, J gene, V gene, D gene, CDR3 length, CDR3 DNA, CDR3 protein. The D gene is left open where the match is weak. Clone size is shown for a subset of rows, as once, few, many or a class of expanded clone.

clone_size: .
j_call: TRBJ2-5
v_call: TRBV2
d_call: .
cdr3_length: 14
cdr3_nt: TGTGCCAGCAGTGAACGCAGGGTTGCGGAGACCCAGTACTTC
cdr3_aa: CASSERRVAETQYF

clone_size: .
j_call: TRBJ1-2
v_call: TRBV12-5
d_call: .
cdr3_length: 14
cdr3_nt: TGTGCTAGTGGTTGGTCGGACAGTGTAGACGGCTACACCTTC
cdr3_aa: CASGWSDSVDGYTF

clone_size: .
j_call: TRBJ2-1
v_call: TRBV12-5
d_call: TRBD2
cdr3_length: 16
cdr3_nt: TGTGCTAGTGGTTTCATAGCGGGAGGGGTTTACAATGAGCAGTTCTTC
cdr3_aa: CASGFIAGGVYNEQFF

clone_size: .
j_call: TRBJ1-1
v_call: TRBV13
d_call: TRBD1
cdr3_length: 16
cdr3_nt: TGTGCCAGCAGCTCTAGATCCGGGACAGCGAACACTGAAGCTTTCTTT
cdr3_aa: CASSSRSGTANTEAFF

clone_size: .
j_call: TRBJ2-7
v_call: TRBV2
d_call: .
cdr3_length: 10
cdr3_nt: TGTGCCAGCAGTGCCAACGAGCAGTACTTC
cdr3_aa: CASSANEQYF

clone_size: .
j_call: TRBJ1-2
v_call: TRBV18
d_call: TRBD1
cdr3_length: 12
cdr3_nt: TGTGCCAGCCGACAGGGGAACTATGGCTACACCTTC
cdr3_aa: CASRQGNYGYTF

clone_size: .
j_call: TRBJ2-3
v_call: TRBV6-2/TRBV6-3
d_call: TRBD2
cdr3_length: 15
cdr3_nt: TGTGCCAGCAGTTACTCGGCGGGAGCGGCAGATACGCAGTATTTT
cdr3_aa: CASSYSAGAADTQYF

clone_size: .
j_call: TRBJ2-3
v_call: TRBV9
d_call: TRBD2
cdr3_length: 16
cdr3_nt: TGTGCCAGCAGCGTATCTGCGGGAGGAAGCACAGATACGCAGTATTTT
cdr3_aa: CASSVSAGGSTDTQYF

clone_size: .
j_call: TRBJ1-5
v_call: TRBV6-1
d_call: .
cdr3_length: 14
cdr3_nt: TGTGCCAGCAGTGAAGCGCAGGGGAACCCGATCCAGCATTTT
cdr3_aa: CASSEAQGNPIQHF

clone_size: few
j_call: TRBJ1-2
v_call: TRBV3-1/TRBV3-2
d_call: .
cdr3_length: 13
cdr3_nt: TGTGCCAGCAGCCCCTTTTGGGCCTATGGCTACACCTTC
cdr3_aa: CASSPFWAYGYTF

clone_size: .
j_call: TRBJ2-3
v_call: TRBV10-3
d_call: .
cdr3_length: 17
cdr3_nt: TGTGCCATCATATCTCTGGGGGCCTCGAGGGGCACAGATACGCAGTATTTT
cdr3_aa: CAIISLGASRGTDTQYF

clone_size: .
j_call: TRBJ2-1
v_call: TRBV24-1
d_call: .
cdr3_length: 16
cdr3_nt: TGTGCCACCAGTGATTTAGCGGCCAGCTCCTACAATGAGCAGTTCTTC
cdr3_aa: CATSDLAASSYNEQFF

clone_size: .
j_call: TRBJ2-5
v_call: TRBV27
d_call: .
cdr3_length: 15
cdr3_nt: TGTGCCAGCAGCCCAATAGTGGGGCTGACGGAGACCCAGTACTTC
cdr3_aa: CASSPIVGLTETQYF

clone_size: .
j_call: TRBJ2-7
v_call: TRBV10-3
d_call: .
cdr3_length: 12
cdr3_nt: TGTGCCATCAGTGTTAGCCTCTACGAGCAGTACTTC
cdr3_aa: CAISVSLYEQYF

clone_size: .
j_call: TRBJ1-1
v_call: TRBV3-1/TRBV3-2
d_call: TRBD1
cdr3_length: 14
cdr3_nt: TGTGCCAGCAGCCTGGGACAGTTGAACACTGAAGCTTTCTTT
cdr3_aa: CASSLGQLNTEAFF

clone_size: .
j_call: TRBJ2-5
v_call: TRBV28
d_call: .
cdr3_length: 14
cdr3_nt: TGTGCCAGCAGTTTATATCCAGGGGAGGAGACCCAGTACTTC
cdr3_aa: CASSLYPGEETQYF

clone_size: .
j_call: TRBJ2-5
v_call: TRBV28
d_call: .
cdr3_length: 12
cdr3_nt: TGTGCCAGCAGTTTAGGGGCCAAGACCCAGTACTTC
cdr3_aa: CASSLGAKTQYF

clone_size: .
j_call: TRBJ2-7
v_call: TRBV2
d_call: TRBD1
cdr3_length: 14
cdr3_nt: TGTGCCAGCACCCCGGGACAGGGGGCCTACGAGCAGTACTTC
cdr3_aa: CASTPGQGAYEQYF

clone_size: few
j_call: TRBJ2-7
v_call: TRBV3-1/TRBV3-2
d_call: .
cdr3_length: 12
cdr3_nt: TGTGCCAGCAGCCAAACTAGGGCCGAGCAGTACTTC
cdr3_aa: CASSQTRAEQYF

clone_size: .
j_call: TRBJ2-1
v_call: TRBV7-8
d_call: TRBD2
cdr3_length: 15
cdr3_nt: TGTGCCAGCAGCCACGGACTAGTCAGGAACAATGAGCAGTTCTTC
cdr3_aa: CASSHGLVRNNEQFF

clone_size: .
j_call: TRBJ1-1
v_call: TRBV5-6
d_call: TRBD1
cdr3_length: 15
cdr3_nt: TGTGCCAGCAGCTTGCCGGGGACAGCGAACACTGAAGCTTTCTTT
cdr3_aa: CASSLPGTANTEAFF

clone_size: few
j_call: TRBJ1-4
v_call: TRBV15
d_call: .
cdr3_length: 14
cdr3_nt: TGTGCCACCAGCAGAGAAAATAGAAATGAAAAACTGTTTTTT
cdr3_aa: CATSRENRNEKLFF

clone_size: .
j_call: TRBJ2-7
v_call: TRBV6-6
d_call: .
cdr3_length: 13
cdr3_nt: TGTGCCAGCAGGGGGGGTATGACCTCCGAGCAGTACTTC
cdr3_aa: CASRGGMTSEQYF

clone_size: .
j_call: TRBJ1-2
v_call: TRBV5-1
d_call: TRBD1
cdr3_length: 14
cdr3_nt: TGCGCCAGCAGCTTGGCCCGACAGGGAGATGGCTACACCTTC
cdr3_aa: CASSLARQGDGYTF

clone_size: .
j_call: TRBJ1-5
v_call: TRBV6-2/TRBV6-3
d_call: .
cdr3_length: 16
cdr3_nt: TGTGCCAGCAGTTACTCGTCTAGGAGTAGCAATCAGCCCCAGCATTTT
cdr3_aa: CASSYSSRSSNQPQHF